This T cell receptor (beta chain) was observed in a study of Ad26.COV2.S vaccination and SARS-CoV-2 variants. Treatment indicated: about 20 received Ad26.COV2.S at low or high dose, single or two shots; five or six received placebo; per-sample allocation not given. Collection of the samples took place on day 63 after the first injection of vaccine or placebo. CDR3 length equals 13 residues. Looked up from germline, CDR1 is SGHTA and CDR2 is FQGTGA. Trimming shortened V by 2 bases and J by 5 bases, and 9 bases separated the two germline ends. TCRdb's copy holds only in-frame clones and misses some; the assay was immunoSEQ multiplex PCR. The sample lists roughly 680,000 clones, about 89% occurring once.

This TCR derives from a person aged 18-60 years who received the Ad26.COV2.S COVID-19 vaccine or a placebo. The material was peripheral blood, obtained in a trial of Ad26.COV2.S vaccine versus placebo. The V and J genes are TRBV7-3 and TRBJ2-5, with D unresolved. As DNA, the CDR3 is TGTGCCAGCAGCTTAGGGGTGGAGGAGACCCAGTACTTC. Protein product: CASSLGVEETQYF.